This T cell receptor (beta chain) was observed in a study of cytomegalovirus exposure and HLA in healthy donors. About this clone itself: As yet, its antigen is unknown.

Study-level points and caveats: A link between a missense DCLRE1C variant and TCR beta V- and J-gene trimming emerged from a later analysis. Some public TCRs appeared in many individuals, while most sequences were rare.

PCR primers comprised 60 Vbeta and 13 Jbeta primers. Authors' processing steps: Counted up in a later analysis, unique TCR beta chains came to about 83 million, with around 11 million shared. The repertoire was sequenced with immunoSEQ multiplex PCR; TCRdb's copy has only in-frame clones and lacks some. V, J and clone size are those of that table, while D and trimming were read from the DNA. The table records over 120,000 clones, more than 8% of them present only once. Unrecorded immune exposures were likely, despite nominal health at sampling. The receptor comes from a man aged 50 or older in good health and CMV-seronegative. Sequencing was performed on PBMCs.

The CDR3 sequence is CASSTAIQGESYEQYF. CDR3 DNA: TGTGCCAGCAGCACAGCCATACAGGGGGAATCCTACGAGCAGTACTTC. The rearrangement uses TRBV7-2 and TRBJ2-7, with 8 bases fitting TRBD1. This CDR3 contains 16 residues. Germline V lookup: CDR1 SGHTA, CDR2 FQGNSA. With V trimmed by 5 bases and J by 1 base, 10 bases remained unmatched.